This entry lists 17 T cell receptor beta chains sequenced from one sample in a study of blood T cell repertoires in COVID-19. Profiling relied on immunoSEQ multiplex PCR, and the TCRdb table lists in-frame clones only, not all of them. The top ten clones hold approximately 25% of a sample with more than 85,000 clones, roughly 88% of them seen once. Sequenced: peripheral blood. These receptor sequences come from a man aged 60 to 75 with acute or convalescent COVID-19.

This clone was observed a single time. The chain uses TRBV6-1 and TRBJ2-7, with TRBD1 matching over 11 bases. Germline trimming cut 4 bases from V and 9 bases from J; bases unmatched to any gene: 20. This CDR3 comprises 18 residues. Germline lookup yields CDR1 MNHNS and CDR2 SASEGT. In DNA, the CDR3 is TGTGCCAGCAGTGTCCTACCCCCGGGACAGGGGGTTGTAACAAGGCAGTACGTC. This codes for CASSVLPPGQGVVTRQYV.

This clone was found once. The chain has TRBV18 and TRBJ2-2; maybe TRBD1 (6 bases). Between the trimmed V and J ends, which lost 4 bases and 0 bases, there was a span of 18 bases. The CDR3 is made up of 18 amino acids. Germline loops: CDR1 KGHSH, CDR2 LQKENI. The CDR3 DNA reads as TGTGCCAGCTCACATGGTCCCGGGACAAGAGCGAACACCGGGGAGCTGTTTTTT. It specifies CASSHGPGTRANTGELFF. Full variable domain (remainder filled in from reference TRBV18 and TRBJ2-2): NAGVMQNPRHLVRRRGQEARLRCSPMKGHSHVYWYRQLPEEGLKFMVYLQKENIIDESGMPKERFSAEFPKEGPSILRIQQVVRGDSAAYFCASSHGPGTRANTGELFFGEGSRLTVL.

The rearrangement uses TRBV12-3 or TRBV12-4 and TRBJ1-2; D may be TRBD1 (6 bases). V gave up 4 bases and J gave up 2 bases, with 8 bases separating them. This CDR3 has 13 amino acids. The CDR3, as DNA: TGTGCCAGCAGTTACACAGGGAACTATGGCTACACCTTC. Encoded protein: CASSYTGNYGYTF.

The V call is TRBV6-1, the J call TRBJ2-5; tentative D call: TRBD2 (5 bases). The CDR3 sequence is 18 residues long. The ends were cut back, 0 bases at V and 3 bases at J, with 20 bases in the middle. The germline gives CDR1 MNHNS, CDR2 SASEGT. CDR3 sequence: CASSEARIGGSLEETQYF. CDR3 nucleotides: TGTGCCAGCAGTGAAGCTAGGATCGGAGGTAGCTTGGAAGAGACCCAGTACTTC.

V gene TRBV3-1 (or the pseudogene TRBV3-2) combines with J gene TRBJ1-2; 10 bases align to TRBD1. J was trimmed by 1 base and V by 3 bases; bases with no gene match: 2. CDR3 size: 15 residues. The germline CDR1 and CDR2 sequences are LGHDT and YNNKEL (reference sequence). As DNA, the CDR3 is TGTGCCAGCAGCCACTGGGACAGGGGTAACTATGGCTACACCTTC. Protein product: CASSHWDRGNYGYTF.

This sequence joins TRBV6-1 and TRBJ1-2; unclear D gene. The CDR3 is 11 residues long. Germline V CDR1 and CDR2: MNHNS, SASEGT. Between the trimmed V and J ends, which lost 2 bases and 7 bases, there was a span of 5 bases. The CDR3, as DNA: TGTGCCAGCAGTGAATGGCCTGGCTACACCTTC. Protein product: CASSEWPGYTF.

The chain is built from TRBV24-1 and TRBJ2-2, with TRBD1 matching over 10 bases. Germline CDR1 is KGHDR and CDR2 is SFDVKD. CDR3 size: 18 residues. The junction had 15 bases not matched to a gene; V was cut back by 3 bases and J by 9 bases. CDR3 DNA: TGTGCCACCAGTGATCGGTTTCGCGGGACAGGGGACATCTGGGAGCTGTTTTTT. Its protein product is CATSDRFRGTGDIWELFF.

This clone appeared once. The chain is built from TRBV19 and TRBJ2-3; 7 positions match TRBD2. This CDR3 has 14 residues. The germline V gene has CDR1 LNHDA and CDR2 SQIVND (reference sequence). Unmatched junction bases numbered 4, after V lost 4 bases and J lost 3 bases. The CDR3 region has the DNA TGTGCCAGTAGTAGCCAGCGGGGAACAGATACGCAGTATTTT. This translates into CASSSQRGTDTQYF.

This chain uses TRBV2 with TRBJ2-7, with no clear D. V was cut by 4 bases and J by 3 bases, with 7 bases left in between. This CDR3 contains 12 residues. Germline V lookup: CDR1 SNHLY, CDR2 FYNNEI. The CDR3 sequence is CASSAAHYEQYF. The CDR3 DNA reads TGTGCCAGCAGTGCAGCACACTACGAGCAGTACTTC.

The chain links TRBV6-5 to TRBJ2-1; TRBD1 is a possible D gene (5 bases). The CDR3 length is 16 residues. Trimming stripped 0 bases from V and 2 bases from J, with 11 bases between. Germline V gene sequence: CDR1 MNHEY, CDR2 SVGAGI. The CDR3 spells CASSYSIQGPYNEQFF. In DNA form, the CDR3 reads TGTGCCAGCAGTTACTCGATTCAGGGTCCCTACAATGAGCAGTTCTTC.

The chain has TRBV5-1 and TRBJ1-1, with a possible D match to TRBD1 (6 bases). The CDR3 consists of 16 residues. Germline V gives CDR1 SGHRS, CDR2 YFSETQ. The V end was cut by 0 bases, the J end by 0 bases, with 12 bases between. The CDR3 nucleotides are TGCGCCAGCAGCTTGGGAGAGGGGGTCTTGAACACTGAAGCTTTCTTT. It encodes CASSLGEGVLNTEAFF.

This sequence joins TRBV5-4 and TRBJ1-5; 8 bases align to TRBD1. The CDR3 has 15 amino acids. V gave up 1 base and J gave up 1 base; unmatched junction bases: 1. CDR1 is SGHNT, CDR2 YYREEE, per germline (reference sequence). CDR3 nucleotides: TGTGCCAGCAGCTTGCAGGGGGCGAGCAATCAGCCCCAGCATTTT. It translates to CASSLQGASNQPQHF. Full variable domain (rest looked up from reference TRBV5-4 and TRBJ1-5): ETGVTQSPTHLIKTRGQQVTLRCSSQSGHNTVSWYQQALGQGPQFIFQYYREEENGRGNFPPRFSGLQFPNYSSELNVNALELDDSALYLCASSLQGASNQPQHFGDGTRLSIL.

For the CDR3, the DNA is TGCGCCAGCAGCCAAGATTGGGCAGGGAATGAAAAACTGTTTTTT. Protein: CASSQDWAGNEKLFF. V gene TRBV4-3 combines with J gene TRBJ1-4; TRBD1 might be the D (5 bases). The V end lost 0 bases, the J end lost 5 bases, and 10 bases lay between the germline ends. CDR1 and CDR2 from the germline V gene are LGHNA and YSLEER. The CDR3 length is 15 residues.

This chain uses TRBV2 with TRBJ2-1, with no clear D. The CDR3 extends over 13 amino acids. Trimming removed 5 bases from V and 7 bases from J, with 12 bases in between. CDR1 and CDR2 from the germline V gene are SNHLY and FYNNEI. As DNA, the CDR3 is TGTGCCAGCAGTTATAGAAGTCTAAATGAGCAGTTCTTC. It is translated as CASSYRSLNEQFF.

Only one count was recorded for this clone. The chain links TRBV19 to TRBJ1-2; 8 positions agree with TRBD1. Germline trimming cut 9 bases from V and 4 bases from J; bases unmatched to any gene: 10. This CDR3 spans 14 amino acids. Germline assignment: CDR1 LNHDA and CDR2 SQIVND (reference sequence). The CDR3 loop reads CASSGQGLSYGYTF. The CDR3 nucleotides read TGTGCCAGCAGTGGACAGGGCCTGTCCTATGGCTACACCTTC.

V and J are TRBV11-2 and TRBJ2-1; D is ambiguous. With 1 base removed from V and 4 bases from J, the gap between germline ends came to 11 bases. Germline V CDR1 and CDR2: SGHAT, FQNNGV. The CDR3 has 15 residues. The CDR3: CASSLVGSPYNEQFF. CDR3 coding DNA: TGTGCCAGCAGCTTAGTCGGGTCACCGTACAATGAGCAGTTCTTC.

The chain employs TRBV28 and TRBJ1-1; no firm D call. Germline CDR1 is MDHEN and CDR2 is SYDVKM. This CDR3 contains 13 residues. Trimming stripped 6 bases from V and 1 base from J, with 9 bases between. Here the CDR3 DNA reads TGTGCCAGCAGGGGGAGCGCGAACACTGAAGCTTTCTTT. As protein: CASRGSANTEAFF.